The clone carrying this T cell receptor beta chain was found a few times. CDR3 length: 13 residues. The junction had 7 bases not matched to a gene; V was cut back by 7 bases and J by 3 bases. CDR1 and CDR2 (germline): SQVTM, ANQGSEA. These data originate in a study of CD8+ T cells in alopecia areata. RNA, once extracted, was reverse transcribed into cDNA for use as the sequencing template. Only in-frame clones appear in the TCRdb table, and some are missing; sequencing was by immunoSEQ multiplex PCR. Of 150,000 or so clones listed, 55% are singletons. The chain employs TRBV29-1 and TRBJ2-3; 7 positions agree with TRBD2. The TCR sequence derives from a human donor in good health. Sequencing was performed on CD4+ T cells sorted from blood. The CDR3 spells CSGGEGGTDTQYF. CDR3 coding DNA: TGCAGCGGCGGGGAGGGAGGGACAGATACGCAGTATTTT.